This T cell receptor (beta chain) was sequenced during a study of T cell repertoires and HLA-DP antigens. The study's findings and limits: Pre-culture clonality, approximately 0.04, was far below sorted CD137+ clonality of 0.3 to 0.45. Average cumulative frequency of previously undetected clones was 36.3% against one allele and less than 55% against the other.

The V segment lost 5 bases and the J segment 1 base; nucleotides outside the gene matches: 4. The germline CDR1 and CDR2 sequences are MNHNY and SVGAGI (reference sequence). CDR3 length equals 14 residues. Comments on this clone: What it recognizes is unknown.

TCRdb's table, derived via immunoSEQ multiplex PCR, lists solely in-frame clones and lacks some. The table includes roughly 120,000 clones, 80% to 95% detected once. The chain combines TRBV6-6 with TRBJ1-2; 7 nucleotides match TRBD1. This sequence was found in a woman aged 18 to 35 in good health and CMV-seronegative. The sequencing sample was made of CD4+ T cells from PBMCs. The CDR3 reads CASSQGGGNYGYTF. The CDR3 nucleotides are TGTGCCAGCAGTCAGGGGGGAGGTAACTATGGCTACACCTTC.